The 26 T cell receptor beta chains presented below share a single source sample, sequenced in a study of T cells in Graves' hyperthyroidism and ophthalmopathy. Amplification yielded TCR beta CDR3 regions, with RNA transcripts as the source. First-round RT-PCR targeting the TCR CDR3 was performed with the HTBI primer set. One entry per CDR3 protein results from TCRdb running MiXCR on the multiplex PCR reads. The sample lists 400,000 to 500,000 distinct CDR3 sequences, around 15% occurring once. The specimen sequenced was blood. The receptors here all came from a man aged 18 to 35 with Graves' ophthalmopathy.

This clonotype was seen many times. This chain joins TRBV24-1 and TRBJ1-2; the D is unclear. V dropped 5 bases and J dropped 1 base, with 4 bases sitting between them. This CDR3 is 12 amino acids long. Looked up from germline, CDR1 is KGHDR and CDR2 is SFDVKD. The CDR3 loop is CATSGDNYGYTF. The CDR3 DNA sequence: TGTGCCACCAGTGGTGATAACTATGGCTACACCTTC.

Ten or more counts support this clonotype. CDR3 sequence reads: CATSELTSGRSTDTQYF. The CDR3 DNA is TGTGCCACCAGTGAATTGACTAGCGGGAGAAGTACAGATACGCAGTATTTT. This chain connects TRBV24-1 to TRBJ2-3, with 12 bases matching TRBD2. CDR1 KGHDR and CDR2 SFDVKD come from the germline V gene. The CDR3 is made up of 17 amino acids. The J segment lost 3 bases and the V segment lost 4 bases, leaving 7 bases of the junction unmatched.

This clonotype was counted ten times or more. The chain links TRBV9 to TRBJ2-7; 7 bases line up with TRBD1. The germline gives CDR1 SGDLS, CDR2 YYNGEE. This CDR3 is 15 amino acids long. The V segment lost 3 bases and the J segment 0 bases; nucleotides outside the gene matches: 6. CDR3 loop: CASSARQGHSYEQYF. DNA for the CDR3: TGTGCCAGCAGCGCGCGACAGGGCCACTCCTACGAGCAGTACTTC.

A few counts support this clonotype. The chain combines TRBV7-9 with TRBJ2-1; D is perhaps TRBD1 or TRBD2 (5 bases each). The CDR3 spans 17 residues. V was cut by 2 bases and J by 4 bases, with 18 bases left in between. Germline CDR1 reads SEHNR; CDR2 reads FQNEAQ (reference sequence). The CDR3 coding sequence is TGTGCCAGCAGCTTAAATTTCGGGGCCCCAAAGTACAATGAGCAGTTCTTC. Translated, it gives CASSLNFGAPKYNEQFF.

This clonotype was detected only a few times. This chain links TRBV6-6 with TRBJ2-2; 15 bases agree with TRBD2. This CDR3 comprises 17 residues. Looked up from germline, CDR1 is MNHNY and CDR2 is SVGAGI (reference sequence). V lost 0 bases, J lost 9 bases, and 5 bases stayed unmatched. This chain's CDR3 is CASSYSRTSGGGRELFF. The CDR3 DNA is TGTGCCAGCAGTTACTCAAGGACTAGCGGGGGGGGAAGGGAGCTGTTTTTT.

This rearrangement joins TRBV20-1 to TRBJ2-4; 7 bases are shared with TRBD1. Germline CDR1 is DFQATT and CDR2 is SNEGSKA (reference sequence). Trimming removed 3 bases from V and 3 bases from J; junction bases left unmatched: 8. The CDR3 sequence is 15 residues long. The chain's CDR3 is CSARGQPQNKNIQYF. The DNA for the CDR3 is TGCAGTGCTAGGGGACAGCCACAAAACAAAAACATTCAGTACTTC.

This clonotype showed up many times. The CDR3 region has the DNA TGTGCCAGCAGCCGACGACAGGGAAGAGCAGATACGCAGTATTTT. As protein: CASSRRQGRADTQYF. The genes are TRBV3-1 and TRBJ2-3; TRBD1 aligns across 7 bases. The V and J ends lost 4 bases and 4 bases, in that order; junction bases with no gene match: 8. CDR3 length: 15 residues. The V gene's germline CDR1 is LGHDT and CDR2 YNNKEL (reference sequence).

This sequence joins TRBV12-3 or TRBV12-4 and TRBJ2-1; TRBD2 aligns across 8 bases. This CDR3 has 14 amino acids. After removal of 7 bases from V and 7 bases from J, the junction contained 9 bases not matched to a gene. CDR3 loop: CASISREGFNEQFF. CDR3 coding DNA: TGTGCCAGCATTAGTCGGGAGGGGTTTAATGAGCAGTTCTTC.

The chain combines TRBV29-1 with TRBJ1-1; D is possibly TRBD1 (6 bases). There are 15 residues in the CDR3. The ends were cut back, 6 bases at V and 3 bases at J, with 20 bases in the middle. Germline assignment: CDR1 SQVTM and CDR2 ANQGSEA. CDR3 amino acids: CSVLRGGAGYTEAFF. CDR3 DNA sequence: TGCAGCGTACTACGGGGGGGGGCTGGGTACACTGAAGCTTTCTTT.

This clonotype was picked up many times. The V call is TRBV7-3, the J call TRBJ1-2; D uncertain. Trimming pared 2 bases from V and 3 bases from J, leaving 7 bases between. This CDR3 contains 13 residues. Germline V gene lookup returns CDR1 SGHTA and CDR2 FQGTGA. The CDR3 is CASSLGVDYGYTF. Written as DNA, the CDR3 is TGTGCCAGCAGCTTAGGGGTGGACTATGGCTACACCTTC.

This chain connects TRBV12-5 to TRBJ1-1; tentatively, D is TRBD1 (5 bases). Deletions cut 0 bases from V and 11 bases from J, with 7 bases between. The CDR3 totals 11 residues. The germline V gene encodes CDR1 LGHNT and CDR2 FRNRAP. The DNA for the CDR3 is TGTGCTAGTGGTTTGGTAGGGGCCGCTTTCTTT. Translation gives CASGLVGAAFF.

This chain joins TRBV4-1 and TRBJ2-2; 8 bases match TRBD2. Germline assignment: CDR1 MGHRA and CDR2 YSYEKL. The junction had 8 bases not matched to a gene; V was cut back by 1 base and J by 1 base. The CDR3 loop spans 18 amino acids. The DNA of the CDR3 is TGCGCCAGCAGCCAAGTTAGCGGGGTGCCCTTGAACACCGGGGAGCTGTTTTTT. Amino acid sequence: CASSQVSGVPLNTGELFF.

This clonotype appeared many times. The chain links TRBV5-1 to TRBJ2-7; D is unclear. The CDR3 runs to 14 residues. The germline CDR1 and CDR2 sequences are SGHRS and YFSETQ. Deletions cut 7 bases from V and 2 bases from J, with 16 bases between. CDR3 amino acids: CASRKSSAPYEQYF. The CDR3 DNA reads TGCGCCAGCCGGAAAAGCTCTGCCCCCTACGAGCAGTACTTC.

The rearrangement uses TRBV6-1 and TRBJ2-1; 7 nucleotides align to TRBD1. Germline V gives CDR1 MNHNS, CDR2 SASEGT. The J segment lost 5 bases and the V segment lost 6 bases, leaving 13 bases of the junction unmatched. The CDR3 runs 16 residues. The CDR3 loop reads CASSPDRVNGDNEQFF. DNA for the CDR3: TGTGCCAGCAGCCCCGACAGGGTTAATGGGGACAATGAGCAGTTCTTC.

The sample holds a few counts of this clonotype. This chain links TRBV9 with TRBJ2-1, with a tentative D call TRBD2 (7 bases). Germline V lookup: CDR1 SGDLS, CDR2 YYNGEE. The CDR3 has 13 amino acids. Between the trimmed V and J ends, which lost 7 bases and 2 bases, there was a span of 10 bases. The DNA of the CDR3 is TGTGCCAGCGGGGGGGCGGCCTACAATGAGCAGTTCTTC. Its protein is CASGGAAYNEQFF.

This clonotype has ten or more counts. J is TRBJ2-1 and V is TRBV3-1; 12 bases align to TRBD2. Germline CDR1 and CDR2: LGHDT and YNNKEL (reference sequence). The V and J ends lost 9 bases and 5 bases, in that order; junction bases with no gene match: 2. This CDR3 is 13 amino acids long. The CDR3 DNA follows: TGTGCCAGTCTAGCGGGGGGGAACAATGAGCAGTTCTTC. Translated, it gives CASLAGGNNEQFF.

The table lists this clonotype with many counts. The V gene is TRBV3-1, the J gene TRBJ2-7; 10 bases line up with TRBD2. The CDR3 has 14 residues. The germline V gene encodes CDR1 LGHDT and CDR2 YNNKEL (reference sequence). The V gene end was trimmed by 1 base and the J gene end by 7 bases; junction bases not matched to a gene: 4. Here the CDR3 DNA reads TGTGCCAGCAGCCAAGGGCTAGCGGGAGAGGAGCAGTACTTC. Its translation is CASSQGLAGEEQYF.

This clonotype was seen ten or more times. The V gene is TRBV7-8, the J gene TRBJ2-3; tentatively, D is TRBD1 (6 bases). The germline gives CDR1 SGHVS, CDR2 FQNEAQ. The CDR3 runs 18 residues. Trimming cost V 7 bases and J 5 bases, with 28 bases left between them. Here the CDR3 DNA reads TGTGCCAGCACATGGGGAACAGGGACATGGTACCTTGGAGATACGCAGTATTTT. Residues: CASTWGTGTWYLGDTQYF.

This clonotype was counted at least ten times. V gene TRBV7-9 combines with J gene TRBJ2-7; 8 positions match TRBD2. The CDR3 has 13 amino acids. V lost 6 bases to trimming and J lost 3 bases; unmatched junction nucleotides: 4. Germline loops: CDR1 SEHNR, CDR2 FQNEAQ (reference sequence). The CDR3: CASRSGTSYEQYF. CDR3 in DNA: TGTGCCAGCAGGTCCGGGACTAGCTACGAGCAGTACTTC.

Worth noting for this clonotype: Since a much larger clone is just one base distant, this may be a read error. The genes are TRBV6-1 and TRBJ2-1; the match to TRBD2 covers 11 bases. TRBJ2-7 matches the DNA end more closely, so the J call is doubtful. This CDR3 contains 15 residues. Germline-derived CDR1 and CDR2 are MNHNS and SASEGT. CDR3 sequence (DNA): TGTGCCAGCACCATAGCGGGAGGGTTTTACAATGAGCAGTACTTC. It is translated as CASTIAGGFYNEQYF.

The V call is TRBV14, the J call TRBJ1-2; no clear D gene. Germline CDR1 reads SGHDN; CDR2 reads FVKESK. This CDR3 is built from 14 residues. Trimming took off 0 bases at V and 8 bases at J, with 13 bases between the two ends. This CDR3 is CASSQDYSRGGYTF. In DNA form, the CDR3 reads TGTGCCAGCAGCCAAGATTATAGCCGTGGAGGCTACACCTTC.

This clonotype is a singleton in its sample. V usage is TRBV12-3 or TRBV12-4 and J usage is TRBJ2-1; TRBD2 matches 7 bases. The CDR3 runs to 17 residues. The V segment lost 2 bases and the J segment 0 bases; nucleotides outside the gene matches: 7. CDR3 region: CASSLRAGVRSYNEQFF. The DNA for the CDR3 is TGTGCCAGCAGTTTACGGGCGGGGGTTCGCTCCTACAATGAGCAGTTCTTC.

This clonotype came up many times. V and J are TRBV4-1 and TRBJ2-5; TRBD2 might be the D (5 bases). Trimming took off 0 bases at V and 5 bases at J, with 16 bases between the two ends. The CDR3 is made up of 16 amino acids. Germline assignment: CDR1 MGHRA and CDR2 YSYEKL. CDR3: CASSQDPPGTTETQYF. The DNA for the CDR3 is TGCGCCAGCAGCCAAGATCCTCCGGGAACGACGGAGACCCAGTACTTC.

The V gene is TRBV19, the J gene TRBJ2-7; 8 bases agree with TRBD1. Trimming took 7 bases from V and 2 from J; bases not matched to a gene: 7. There are 14 residues in the CDR3. The germline CDR1 and CDR2 sequences are LNHDA and SQIVND (reference sequence). CDR3 nucleotide sequence: TGTGCCAGTATGGCACAGGGGGGACCCTACGAGCAGTACTTC. Translating gives CASMAQGGPYEQYF.

This clonotype was counted at least ten times. This chain links TRBV27 with TRBJ2-2; maybe TRBD1 (5 bases). Germline CDR1 reads MNHEY; CDR2 reads SMNVEV (reference sequence). V was cut by 5 bases and J by 1 base, with 8 bases left in between. The CDR3 contains 14 residues. The chain's CDR3 is CASSTGQNTGELFF. For the CDR3, the DNA is TGTGCCAGCAGTACCGGACAGAACACCGGGGAGCTGTTTTTT.

This chain links TRBV9 with TRBJ2-1; unclear D gene. V was cut by 2 bases and J by 6 bases, with 18 bases left in between. Germline V gives CDR1 SGDLS, CDR2 YYNGEE. The CDR3 extends over 16 amino acids. The CDR3 coding sequence is TGTGCCAGCAGCGTTACCGTGGAATTAGATTTCAATGAGCAGTTCTTC. Protein sequence: CASSVTVELDFNEQFF.